This T cell receptor (beta chain) was sequenced in a study of CD8 T cells in ankylosing spondylitis. With molecular barcodes, quantitative 5'-RACE was used to make the TCR beta libraries. MiXCR, run by TCRdb on the 5' RACE reads, gives a single entry per CDR3 protein. The table includes 210,000 or so distinct CDR3 sequences, less than 9.5% detected once. A note on this clonotype: Its target is unknown. Relative to the germline gene, one junction end is altered; a read error may explain this.

Study findings and constraints: Within ankylosing spondylitis blood, a TCR beta motif made up of roughly eight highly homologous variants appeared to be characteristic. Some of these motif variants have turned up before, in reports on reactive arthritis synovial fluid and blood. From matched ankylosing spondylitis synovial fluid, disease-linked clones were reportedly recovered at significantly enriched levels.

Germline CDR1 is MGHRA and CDR2 is YSYEKL. CDR3 size: 15 residues. J is TRBJ2-2 and V is TRBV4-1, with no clear D. This sequence was found in a female donor with ankylosing spondylitis or in good health (not recorded which). The sequencing sample was made of blood, either unsorted or a sorted T cell fraction (not recorded which). The DNA for the CDR3 is TGCGCCCGCAGCGTCCGTACCGCGAGTCCGGGGGAGCTGTTTTTT. This encodes CARSVRTASPGELFF.